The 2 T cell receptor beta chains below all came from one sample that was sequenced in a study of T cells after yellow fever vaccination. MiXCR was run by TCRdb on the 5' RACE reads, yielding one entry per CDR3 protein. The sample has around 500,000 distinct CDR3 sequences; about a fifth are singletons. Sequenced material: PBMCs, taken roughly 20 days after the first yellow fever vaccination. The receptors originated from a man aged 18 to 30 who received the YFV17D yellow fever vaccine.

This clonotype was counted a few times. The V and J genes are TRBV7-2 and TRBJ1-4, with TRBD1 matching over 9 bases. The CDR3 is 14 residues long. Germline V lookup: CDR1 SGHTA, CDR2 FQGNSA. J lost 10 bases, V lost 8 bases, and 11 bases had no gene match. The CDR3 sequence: CASLGGTGTGKLFF. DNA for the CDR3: TGTGCCAGCTTGGGAGGGACAGGGACCGGAAAACTGTTTTTT.

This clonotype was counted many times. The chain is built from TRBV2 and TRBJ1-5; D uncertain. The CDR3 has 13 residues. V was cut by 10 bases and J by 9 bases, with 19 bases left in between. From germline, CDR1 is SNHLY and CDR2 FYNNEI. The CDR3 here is CATKPGPGSPQHF. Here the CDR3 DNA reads TGTGCCACCAAACCGGGCCCCGGTTCGCCCCAGCATTTT.